The 29 T cell receptor beta chains in this list originate from one sample, sequenced in a study of patients and donors after allogeneic stem cell transplantation (dated by TCRdb to 2020 to 2021). The method was RT-PCR. The sequencer listed for this sample is NextSeq 550. In TCRdb, the public reads were trimmed at Q25 with fastp and aligned with MiXCR, with productive beta chains retained. Rows with a matching CDR3 protein are joined into one entry that keeps the most common DNA and genes. The sample table records more than 150,000 distinct CDR3 sequences; about 40% of these occur just once. About 35% of the sample rests with the top ten. Sequenced sample: blood, either unsorted or a sorted T cell fraction (not recorded which). The receptors were sampled from a human donor who was either an allogeneic HSCT recipient or a stem cell or donor lymphocyte infusion donor (not recorded which). It is not recorded whose cells these are; they may come from a transplant donor.

The chain couples TRBV5-1 to TRBJ2-2, with D hard to call. V was trimmed by 0 bases and J by 0 bases, leaving 9 bases between them. The CDR3 is 16 amino acids. The germline CDR1 and CDR2 sequences are SGHRS and YFSETQ. CDR3 DNA: TGCGCCAGCAGCTTGGTAGGGCACCCGAACACCGGGGAGCTGTTTTTT. The encoded protein is CASSLVGHPNTGELFF.

V and J are TRBV15 and TRBJ1-5; 8 bases line up with TRBD1. Germline V gene sequence: CDR1 LNHNV, CDR2 YYDKDF (reference sequence). J lost 1 base, V lost 5 bases, and 4 bases had no gene match. The CDR3 extends over 15 amino acids. CDR3 amino acids: CATSRDRLSNQPQHF. The CDR3 DNA reads as TGTGCCACCAGCCGGGACAGGTTAAGCAATCAGCCCCAGCATTTT.

This chain links TRBV25-1 with TRBJ1-1; no definite D call. With 3 bases removed from V and 7 bases from J, the gap between germline ends came to 9 bases. The CDR3 spans 12 residues. Germline V gives CDR1 MGHDK, CDR2 SYGVNS. The CDR3 sequence: CASSDSWDEAFF. The CDR3 region has the DNA TGTGCCAGCAGTGATAGTTGGGATGAAGCTTTCTTT.

V gene TRBV20-1 combines with J gene TRBJ1-1; tentatively, D is TRBD1 (5 bases). Germline V gene data show CDR1 as DFQATT and CDR2 as SNEGSKA (reference sequence). CDR3 size: 14 residues. V was clipped by 1 base and J by 5 bases, with 14 bases between them. The CDR3 region is CSARVSGAVTEAFF. In DNA, the CDR3 is TGCAGTGCTAGAGTGTCCGGGGCGGTTACTGAAGCTTTCTTT.

The V gene is TRBV28, the J gene TRBJ1-6, with 7 bases identical to TRBD1. Germline CDR1 reads MDHEN; CDR2 reads SYDVKM. The CDR3 totals 13 residues. Trimming took 4 bases from V and 18 from J; bases not matched to a gene: 12. The CDR3 is CASSSGQAHNNHF. In nucleotides, the CDR3 is TGTGCCAGCAGTTCAGGACAGGCCCACAACAACCACTTT.

The chain joins TRBV6-5 to TRBJ1-4, with D hard to call. The V end was cut by 0 bases, the J end by 7 bases, with 15 bases between. The CDR3 has 16 amino acids. The germline gives CDR1 MNHEY, CDR2 SVGAGI. CDR3 protein: CASSYSPSGSGEKLFF. CDR3 nucleotide sequence: TGTGCCAGCAGTTACTCACCATCCGGGAGCGGTGAAAAACTGTTTTTT.

This clonotype turned up a few times. V usage is TRBV13 and J usage is TRBJ2-7; D remains ambiguous. In germline, CDR1 is PRHDT, CDR2 FYEKMQ (reference sequence). The CDR3 loop spans 12 amino acids. Trimming removed 3 bases at V and 3 bases at J, with 6 bases between. DNA for the CDR3: TGTGCCAGCAGCTTTCCCCTCTACGAGCAGTACTTC. This sequence encodes CASSFPLYEQYF.

The chain is built from TRBV4-3 and TRBJ2-1, with TRBD2 matching over 7 bases. After removal of 0 bases from V and 2 bases from J, the junction contained 4 bases not matched to a gene. The length of the CDR3 is 16 residues. Per the germline V gene, CDR1 is LGHNA and CDR2 is YSLEER. CDR3 sequence reads: CASSQDRREAYNEQFF. In DNA form, the CDR3 reads TGCGCCAGCAGCCAAGATCGCCGGGAGGCCTACAATGAGCAGTTCTTC.

In this sample, this clonotype turned up once. The chain couples TRBV27 to TRBJ2-7; D not resolved. Germline lookup yields CDR1 MNHEY and CDR2 SMNVEV (reference sequence). The V end lost 3 bases, the J end lost 6 bases, and 12 bases lay between the germline ends. There are 13 residues in the CDR3. CDR3 bases: TGTGCCAGCAGTTTTAACTTCCCGGGCGAGCAGTACTTC. Translating it yields CASSFNFPGEQYF.

This clonotype was picked up a small number of times. The rearrangement links TRBV25-1 to TRBJ1-2; TRBD1 aligns across 8 bases. The junction had 14 bases not matched to a gene; V was cut back by 1 base and J by 4 bases. The CDR3 spans 18 residues. Germline V gives CDR1 MGHDK, CDR2 SYGVNS. CDR3 bases: TGTGCCAGCAGTGAATCCCGGACAGGGACTAGCCTAGGCTATGGCTACACCTTC. It encodes CASSESRTGTSLGYGYTF.

The chain couples TRBV20-1 to TRBJ1-2; D is possibly TRBD1 (6 bases). V lost 2 bases, J lost 4 bases, and 14 bases lay in between. CDR1 is DFQATT, CDR2 SNEGSKA, per germline (reference sequence). The CDR3 is 14 residues long. CDR3 DNA sequence: TGCAGTGCTAGAAGAGGGACACCTTCCTATGGCTACACCTTC. This gives the protein CSARRGTPSYGYTF.

This chain uses TRBV12-3 or TRBV12-4 with TRBJ2-7; TRBD1 aligns across 7 bases. The CDR3 spans 14 residues. V shed 7 bases, J shed 3 bases, and the junction held 9 bases outside the gene matches. Written as DNA, the CDR3 is TGTGCCAGCAACCCAACAGGGGTCCTCTACGAGCAGTACTTC. Protein sequence: CASNPTGVLYEQYF.

The chain links TRBV6-5 to TRBJ2-3, with 8 bases aligning to TRBD2. This CDR3 region has 14 residues. V lost 8 bases, J lost 5 bases, and 9 bases stayed unmatched. Germline CDR1 is MNHEY and CDR2 is SVGAGI. The CDR3 nucleotides read TGTGCCAGCGGGGGGAGCGGGAGTTTAGATACGCAGTATTTT. Its translation is CASGGSGSLDTQYF.

This rearrangement joins TRBV6-5 to TRBJ2-7, with D tentatively TRBD1 (6 bases). V shed 5 bases and J shed 3 bases, with 20 bases lying between them. The CDR3 loop spans 16 amino acids. CDR1 is MNHEY, CDR2 SVGAGI, per germline. CDR3 bases: TGTGCCAGCAGTCCCCCAGGGGCGGGTAGTTTCTACGAGCAGTACTTC. Protein: CASSPPGAGSFYEQYF.

CDR3 sequence reads: CASSLIGNSYEQYF. CDR3 DNA sequence: TGTGCCAGCAGTTTAATCGGGAACTCCTACGAGCAGTACTTC. The V gene is TRBV27, the J gene TRBJ2-7; a possible D gene is TRBD2 (5 bases). Trimming took off 2 bases at V and 0 bases at J, with 8 bases between the two ends. Germline V gene data show CDR1 as MNHEY and CDR2 as SMNVEV (reference sequence). The CDR3 contains 14 residues.

This clonotype was observed a handful of times. The chain is built from TRBV12-3 or TRBV12-4 and TRBJ2-3; D is uncertain. Trimming pared 2 bases from V and 5 bases from J, leaving 5 bases between. CDR3 length equals 12 residues. CDR3 nucleotide sequence: TGTGCCAGCAGTTTAAAGGGAGATACGCAGTATTTT. Encoded protein: CASSLKGDTQYF.

The J gene is TRBJ2-1, the V gene TRBV27; D is possibly TRBD2 (5 bases). V was pared by 2 bases and J by 6 bases, with 17 bases between. The CDR3 contains 16 residues. CDR1 and CDR2 (germline): MNHEY, SMNVEV (reference sequence). As DNA, the CDR3 is TGTGCCAGCAGTTTAGGGCCTCCTAGCTCCGCCAATGAGCAGTTCTTC. It translates to CASSLGPPSSANEQFF.

This clonotype was picked up a small number of times. The J gene is TRBJ1-4, the V gene TRBV20-1; 7 nucleotides agree with TRBD1. The germline CDR1 and CDR2 sequences are DFQATT and SNEGSKA (reference sequence). This CDR3 spans 14 amino acids. Germline trimming cut 2 bases from V and 7 bases from J; bases unmatched to any gene: 7. The CDR3 here is CSARPQGRGEKLFF. CDR3 DNA sequence: TGCAGTGCTAGACCACAGGGGCGAGGTGAAAAACTGTTTTTT.

As for this clonotype: Given the absence of the conserved phenylalanine or tryptophan at the CDR3 end, a read error is likely. The chain carries TRBV7-9 and TRBJ1-1; no firm D call. CDR1 and CDR2 from the germline V gene are SEHNR and FQNEAQ (reference sequence). Trimming took off 6 bases at V and 7 bases at J, with 9 bases between the two ends. The CDR3 loop spans 11 amino acids. The CDR3 nucleotides read TGTGCCAGCAGACTGGCGGGTGAAGCTTTCATT. Its protein is CASRLAGEAFI.

CDR3 region: CASTGSMGHEKLFF. CDR3 nucleotides: TGTGCCAGCACGGGGAGCATGGGGCATGAAAAACTGTTTTTT. The genes are TRBV2 and TRBJ1-4, with D perhaps TRBD1 (5 bases). The CDR3 runs 14 residues. V was trimmed by 7 bases and J by 6 bases, leaving 15 bases between them. Germline V CDR1 and CDR2: SNHLY, FYNNEI.

The gene calls are TRBV5-1 and TRBJ2-1, with TRBD2 as a possible D gene (6 bases). The germline V gene encodes CDR1 SGHRS and CDR2 YFSETQ. CDR3 length equals 12 residues. V lost 3 bases and J lost 8, with 9 bases in between. This CDR3 reads CASSWVADEQFF. As DNA, the CDR3 is TGCGCCAGCAGCTGGGTAGCGGATGAGCAGTTCTTC.

The V gene is TRBV5-6, the J gene TRBJ1-6; 7 bases are shared with TRBD1. The CDR3 runs to 15 residues. The J segment lost 10 bases and the V segment lost 5 bases, leaving 12 bases of the junction unmatched. CDR1 is SGHDT, CDR2 YYEEEE, per germline. CDR3 nucleotides: TGTGCCAGCAGTTTTTCGACAGGGAAGTGGTCACCCCTCCACTTT. This codes for CASSFSTGKWSPLHF.

This sequence joins TRBV9 and TRBJ2-5; 8 bases agree with TRBD1. Losses at the gene ends were 1 base for V and 4 bases for J; bases not matched to a gene: 3. Germline loops: CDR1 SGDLS, CDR2 YYNGEE. The CDR3 runs 14 residues. The CDR3 DNA reads TGTGCCAGCAGCGTATCAGGGGGCATAGAGACCCAGTACTTC. It encodes CASSVSGGIETQYF.

This clonotype appeared a few times. The genes are TRBV7-9 and TRBJ1-3; D is ambiguous. Looked up from germline, CDR1 is SEHNR and CDR2 is FQNEAQ (reference sequence). V was pared by 4 bases and J by 0 bases, with 10 bases between. The CDR3 contains 15 residues. Written as DNA, the CDR3 is TGTGCCAGCAGCTCGGACGGAACCTCTGGAAACACCATATATTTT. It yields the protein CASSSDGTSGNTIYF.

The V and J genes are TRBV28 and TRBJ2-1, with D unclear. Germline CDR1 reads MDHEN; CDR2 reads SYDVKM. V was clipped by 6 bases and J by 4 bases, with 16 bases between them. There are 15 residues in the CDR3. CDR3 residues: CASSRVATSYNEQFF. In DNA form, the CDR3 reads TGTGCCAGCAGCAGAGTCGCGACCTCTTACAATGAGCAGTTCTTC.

The V gene is TRBV4-3, the J gene TRBJ1-4, with D maybe TRBD1 (5 bases). V was trimmed by 3 bases and J by 3 bases, leaving 17 bases between them. The germline V gene has CDR1 LGHNA and CDR2 YSLEER. The CDR3 consists of 17 residues. The CDR3 loop is CASSHRGGGQANEKLFF. The CDR3 coding sequence is TGCGCCAGCAGCCATCGGGGCGGGGGTCAGGCTAATGAAAAACTGTTTTTT.

The chain uses TRBV9 and TRBJ1-1; tentative D call: TRBD1 (5 bases). The CDR3 length is 16 residues. CDR1 is SGDLS, CDR2 YYNGEE, per germline. Trimming shortened V by 4 bases and J by 4 bases, and 20 bases separated the two germline ends. The CDR3 sequence is CASSQSAGQWSTEAFF. In DNA, the CDR3 is TGTGCCAGCAGCCAATCGGCAGGGCAATGGAGCACTGAAGCTTTCTTT.

This clonotype was counted ten times or more. The chain carries TRBV29-1 and TRBJ2-5, with D possibly being TRBD2 (6 bases). The CDR3 length is 13 residues. Germline V CDR1 and CDR2: SQVTM, ANQGSEA. The germline V and J ends were trimmed by 2 bases and 5 bases, with 12 bases remaining between them. The CDR3 spells CSVERDRGETQYF. The CDR3 coding sequence is TGCAGCGTTGAAAGGGATCGGGGGGAGACCCAGTACTTC.

This clonotype was recorded a few times. The chain couples TRBV7-9 to TRBJ2-1, with 9 bases that match TRBD1. V trimming: 5 bases; J trimming: 6 bases; junction bases outside the gene matches: 8. Germline assignment: CDR1 SEHNR and CDR2 FQNEAQ (reference sequence). The CDR3 loop spans 15 amino acids. The CDR3 loop is CASSHTPGQGNEQFF. In DNA, the CDR3 is TGTGCCAGCAGCCATACTCCGGGACAGGGCAATGAGCAGTTCTTC.